Listed here are 32 T cell receptor beta chains from one sample, sequenced in a study of blood T cells in healthy people across ages. With a J-beta primer mix and a sample-barcoded 5' primer, a second PCR ran about 7 to 11 cycles. TCRdb recomputed calls from the 5' RACE reads with MiXCR, one row per CDR3 protein. The sample has 650,000 to 1,000,000 distinct CDR3 sequences, less than 60% seen once. The sequenced sample was blood. The origin of the receptors is an elderly man in good health.

The chain recombines TRBV6-1 with TRBJ2-5; a possible D gene is TRBD1 (5 bases). Deletions cut 7 bases from V and 5 bases from J, with 20 bases between. Germline V lookup: CDR1 MNHNS, CDR2 SASEGT. The CDR3 is 15 residues long. CDR3: CASNSLGQGRETQYF. In nucleotides, the CDR3 is TGTGCCAGCAACTCCCTAGGGCAGGGCCGGGAGACCCAGTACTTC.

This clonotype was counted at least ten times. The genes are TRBV11-3 and TRBJ2-7, with TRBD1 identical over 9 bases. The CDR3 extends over 13 amino acids. With 5 bases clipped from V and 7 bases from J, the junction kept 6 bases outside the gene matches. The germline V gene encodes CDR1 SGHNT and CDR2 YENEEA. As DNA, the CDR3 is TGTGCCAGCAGCCTCCGGACAGGGGTTGAGCAGTACTTC. It yields the protein CASSLRTGVEQYF.

The sample holds a few counts of this clonotype. The genes are TRBV19 and TRBJ2-1, with no clear D. V was cut by 3 bases and J by 8 bases, with 5 bases left in between. CDR1 and CDR2 from the germline V gene are LNHDA and SQIVND (reference sequence). The CDR3 extends over 11 amino acids. CDR3 in amino acids: CASSMGYEQFF. CDR3 DNA sequence: TGTGCCAGTAGTATGGGGTATGAGCAGTTCTTC.

The chain employs TRBV28 and TRBJ1-4; D uncertain. Trimming stripped 6 bases from V and 4 bases from J, with 6 bases between. Germline values: CDR1 MDHEN, CDR2 SYDVKM. This CDR3 spans 12 amino acids. The CDR3, as DNA: TGTGCCAGCAGGACAAGTAATGAAAAACTGTTTTTT. Translation: CASRTSNEKLFF.

The chain joins TRBV4-2 to TRBJ2-7, with D perhaps TRBD1 or TRBD2 (6 bases each). Germline loops: CDR1 LGHNA, CDR2 YNFKEQ. V was cut by 3 bases and J by 6 bases, with 18 bases left in between. The CDR3 is 15 amino acids. This CDR3 is CASSQKGGSAGEQYF. CDR3 bases: TGTGCCAGCAGCCAGAAAGGGGGGAGCGCTGGCGAGCAGTACTTC.

The rearrangement links TRBV7-2 to TRBJ2-1; D is ambiguous. The CDR3 length is 14 residues. Trimming cost V 2 bases and J 5 bases, with 10 bases left between them. Germline-derived CDR1 and CDR2 are SGHTA and FQGNSA. The CDR3 DNA sequence: TGTGCCAGCAGCTTAATGGGCGGCCACAATGAGCAGTTCTTC. Protein product: CASSLMGGHNEQFF. The full variable domain, in which reference TRBV7-2 and TRBJ2-1 provide the parts outside the CDR3, is GAGVSQSPSNKVTEKGKDVELRCDPISGHTALYWYRQSLGQGLEFLIYFQGNSAPDKSGLPSDRFSAERTGGSVSTLTIQRTQQEDSAVYLCASSLMGGHNEQFFGPGTRLTVL.

CDR3 loop: CSARARPTYLSSYEQYF. DNA of the CDR3: TGCAGTGCTAGAGCGCGCCCTACTTACTTAAGCTCCTACGAGCAGTACTTC. The chain recombines TRBV20-1 with TRBJ2-7; D remains unclear. Germline loops: CDR1 DFQATT, CDR2 SNEGSKA (reference sequence). The CDR3 covers 17 residues. Trimming took 1 base from V and 0 from J, leaving 19 bases between them.

Note on this clonotype: This clone may be a read error of a much larger clone one base away. CDR3 nucleotides: TGCAGTGCTCAGCGTAACGATGGGAGCTCCTACAATGAGCAGTACTTC. Translation: CSAQRNDGSSYNEQYF. The V gene is TRBV20-1, the J gene TRBJ2-1, with a possible D match to TRBD2 (5 bases). The closer fit of TRBJ2-7 to the DNA end suggests the J call may be wrong. Germline values: CDR1 DFQATT, CDR2 SNEGSKA (reference sequence). The CDR3 loop spans 16 amino acids.

Only a few counts were recorded for this clonotype. J is TRBJ2-3 and V is TRBV4-3; D gene uncertain. Deletions cut 3 bases from V and 4 bases from J, with 11 bases between. CDR1 is LGHNA and CDR2 is YSLEER in the germline V gene. CDR3 length equals 14 residues. The DNA for the CDR3 is TGCGCCAGCAGCCATGGGCTAGAAGCAGATACGCAGTATTTT. Translation: CASSHGLEADTQYF.

The chain has TRBV4-2 and TRBJ2-4, with TRBD2 identical over 10 bases. The J call may be in error: the DNA end matches TRBJ2-7 better. This CDR3 region has 16 residues. Germline V gives CDR1 LGHNA, CDR2 YNFKEQ. The CDR3 sequence is CASSQGLAGEGYEQYF. The CDR3 bases are TGTGCCAGCAGCCAAGGGCTAGCGGGAGAAGGGTACGAGCAGTACTTC.

This clonotype was observed once. This sequence joins TRBV5-1 and TRBJ2-1, with 12 bases matching TRBD2. V dropped 4 bases and J dropped 8; count of bases not matched to a gene: 7. This CDR3 has 15 residues. Germline V lookup: CDR1 SGHRS, CDR2 YFSETQ. CDR3 amino acids: CASSQTSGGPYEQFF. In DNA form, the CDR3 reads TGCGCCAGCAGCCAGACTAGCGGGGGACCATATGAGCAGTTCTTC.

The chain joins TRBV5-1 to TRBJ2-2; TRBD1 is a possible D gene (6 bases). Deletions cut 4 bases from V and 4 bases from J, with 14 bases between. The CDR3 sequence is 15 residues long. CDR1 SGHRS and CDR2 YFSETQ come from the germline V gene. In DNA, the CDR3 is TGCGCCAGCAGCGTACTACAGGGTGGCACCGGGGAGCTGTTTTTT. Translating gives CASSVLQGGTGELFF.

The rearrangement links TRBV7-2 to TRBJ2-3, with 8 bases that match TRBD2. Trimming removed 8 bases from V and 3 bases from J; junction bases left unmatched: 7. This CDR3 has 14 amino acids. CDR1 is SGHTA and CDR2 is FQGNSA in the germline V gene. In nucleotides, the CDR3 is TGTGCCAGCGAGGCGGGAGGTTTGACAGATACGCAGTATTTT. Its protein is CASEAGGLTDTQYF.

The chain recombines TRBV12-3 or TRBV12-4 with TRBJ2-1; TRBD2 agrees at 7 bases. This CDR3 contains 14 residues. Trimming took 7 bases from V and 5 from J; bases not matched to a gene: 8. CDR3 nucleotides: TGTGCCAGCAATTCCGGGACTACCAACAATGAGCAGTTCTTC. It yields the protein CASNSGTTNNEQFF.

The table lists this clonotype with many counts. This sequence joins TRBV7-2 and TRBJ2-3; 7 nucleotides align to TRBD2. Unmatched junction bases numbered 4, after V lost 1 base and J lost 0 bases. The CDR3 extends over 16 amino acids. The germline V gene has CDR1 SGHTA and CDR2 FQGNSA. The DNA for the CDR3 is TGTGCCAGCAGCTTAGGGGGAGCGGGAAGCACAGATACGCAGTATTTT. Translated, it gives CASSLGGAGSTDTQYF. Full variable domain (remainder filled in from reference TRBV7-2 and TRBJ2-3): GAGVSQSPSNKVTEKGKDVELRCDPISGHTALYWYRQSLGQGLEFLIYFQGNSAPDKSGLPSDRFSAERTGGSVSTLTIQRTQQEDSAVYLCASSLGGAGSTDTQYFGPGTRLTVL.

Turning to this clonotype: At one of its ends the junction is not consistent with the germline gene, which may arise from a read error. The chain has TRBV7-9 and TRBJ1-2, with 7 bases identical to TRBD1. The CDR3 runs 15 residues. Per the germline V gene, CDR1 is SEHNR and CDR2 is FQNEAQ (reference sequence). CDR3 residues: CASSLADRHLYDYTF. CDR3 nucleotides: TGTGCCAGCAGCTTAGCGGACAGGCACCTCTATGACTACACCTTC.

This chain links TRBV20-1 with TRBJ1-1; a possible D gene is TRBD1 (5 bases). The germline V and J ends were trimmed by 0 bases and 0 bases, with 17 bases remaining between them. Germline CDR1 reads DFQATT; CDR2 reads SNEGSKA (reference sequence). The CDR3 totals 17 residues. CDR3 sequence (DNA): TGCAGTGCTAGAGATGGCACTAGGACAATAATGAACACTGAAGCTTTCTTT. It translates to CSARDGTRTIMNTEAFF.

This clonotype was recorded many times. V is TRBV18 and J is TRBJ1-4; D ambiguous. Looked up from germline, CDR1 is KGHSH and CDR2 is LQKENI. The V and J ends lost 10 bases and 0 bases respectively, with 12 bases between them. CDR3 length: 14 amino acids. The CDR3 loop is CATSALATNEKLFF. The CDR3 DNA sequence: TGTGCCACCTCCGCCCTTGCAACTAATGAAAAACTGTTTTTT.

V and J are TRBV27 and TRBJ1-2, with 10 bases fitting TRBD1. Germline V gene sequence: CDR1 MNHEY, CDR2 SMNVEV (reference sequence). The CDR3 extends over 17 amino acids. V lost 4 bases and J lost 4; bases outside the gene matches: 12. CDR3 sequence (DNA): TGTGCCAGCAGTTCGACGGGACAGGGGCGTGGTGGCTATGGCTACACCTTC. This gives the protein CASSSTGQGRGGYGYTF.

This clonotype was recorded a few times. The J gene is TRBJ2-1, the V gene TRBV29-1, with 8 nucleotides matching TRBD1. Germline V gene data show CDR1 as SQVTM and CDR2 as ANQGSEA. There are 12 residues in the CDR3. Losses at the gene ends were 8 bases for V and 8 bases for J; bases not matched to a gene: 8. The CDR3 protein is CSSYRGNYEQFF. CDR3 in DNA: TGCAGCTCGTACAGGGGGAACTATGAGCAGTTCTTC.

For this clonotype: The final CDR3 position lacks the conserved phenylalanine or tryptophan, pointing to a likely read error. The chain has TRBV18 and TRBJ1-2, with a possible D match to TRBD1 (6 bases). Trimming cost V 5 bases and J 5 bases, with 18 bases left between them. Germline V gene data show CDR1 as KGHSH and CDR2 as LQKENI. This CDR3 comprises 15 residues. CDR3 DNA: TGTGCCAGCTCAATCGGGGACACCGGATTTTATGGCTACACCCTC. Protein sequence: CASSIGDTGFYGYTL.

The chain uses TRBV20-1 and TRBJ2-1; TRBD2 agrees at 9 bases. J was trimmed by 7 bases and V by 4 bases; bases with no gene match: 14. The CDR3 is 16 amino acids. The germline CDR1 and CDR2 sequences are DFQATT and SNEGSKA (reference sequence). CDR3 sequence: CSATRAGGPDGNEQFF. As DNA, the CDR3 is TGCAGTGCTACACGAGCGGGAGGCCCGGATGGGAATGAGCAGTTCTTC.

The chain uses TRBV12-3 or TRBV12-4 and TRBJ2-7, with D possibly TRBD1 on 6 matching bases. This CDR3 region has 15 residues. The V end was cut by 1 base, the J end by 2 bases, with 12 bases between. As DNA, the CDR3 is TGTGCCAGCAGTTTAGGGGGGCTCAGTCCCTACGAGCAGTACTTC. As protein: CASSLGGLSPYEQYF.

This clonotype appeared a few times. The chain combines TRBV12-3 or TRBV12-4 with TRBJ2-3; D gene unclear. Trimming shortened V by 5 bases and J by 4 bases, and 10 bases separated the two germline ends. This CDR3 spans 13 amino acids. The CDR3 DNA reads TGTGCCAGCAGTCCATTAGGTGCAGATACGCAGTATTTT. As protein: CASSPLGADTQYF.

The chain employs TRBV20-1 and TRBJ2-1, with D hard to call. The ends were cut back, 6 bases at V and 3 bases at J, with 15 bases in the middle. The germline V gene encodes CDR1 DFQATT and CDR2 SNEGSKA (reference sequence). The CDR3 loop spans 14 amino acids. The CDR3 protein is CSATALSFYNEQFF. The CDR3 nucleotides read TGCAGTGCCACAGCGCTTAGCTTCTACAATGAGCAGTTCTTC.

This rearrangement joins TRBV5-1 to TRBJ2-7, with TRBD1 matching over 10 bases. The CDR3 runs 14 residues. Germline assignment: CDR1 SGHRS and CDR2 YFSETQ. The V segment lost 3 bases and the J segment 8 bases; nucleotides outside the gene matches: 8. The CDR3: CASSSRDRGDKQYF. CDR3 coding DNA: TGCGCCAGCAGCTCCCGGGACAGGGGAGATAAGCAGTACTTC.

This clonotype was picked up a small number of times. The rearrangement links TRBV27 to TRBJ2-1; D is perhaps TRBD2 (6 bases). Germline CDR1 MNHEY, CDR2 SMNVEV (reference sequence). Deletions cut 4 bases from V and 5 bases from J, with 15 bases between. The CDR3 sequence is 15 residues long. The CDR3 is CASSSPSGPNNEQFF. CDR3 bases: TGTGCCAGCAGTTCCCCGAGCGGGCCCAACAATGAGCAGTTCTTC.

This clonotype was seen a single time. This chain links TRBV7-6 with TRBJ1-1; 12 positions match TRBD1. V dropped 5 bases and J dropped 4; count of bases not matched to a gene: 11. Germline values: CDR1 SGHVS, CDR2 FNYEAQ. The CDR3 consists of 17 residues. Here the CDR3 reads CASSTGQGARSSTEAFF. DNA for the CDR3: TGTGCCAGCAGCACGGGACAGGGGGCGAGATCCAGCACTGAAGCTTTCTTT.

The sample holds a few counts of this clonotype. The chain joins TRBV20-1 to TRBJ2-7; TRBD1 aligns across 7 bases. Looked up from germline, CDR1 is DFQATT and CDR2 is SNEGSKA (reference sequence). CDR3 length: 14 amino acids. V shed 6 bases, J shed 2 bases, and the junction held 10 bases outside the gene matches. The CDR3 protein is CSAPTQGLTYEQYF. The CDR3 nucleotides are TGCAGTGCCCCGACACAGGGGCTGACCTACGAGCAGTACTTC.

V gene TRBV27 combines with J gene TRBJ2-5, with 8 bases that match TRBD2. Germline assignment: CDR1 MNHEY and CDR2 SMNVEV (reference sequence). V was pared by 2 bases and J by 3 bases, with 8 bases of the junction left unmatched. The CDR3 totals 16 residues. CDR3 sequence reads: CASSLVEREKKETQYF. In nucleotides, the CDR3 is TGTGCCAGCAGTTTAGTGGAGCGGGAGAAGAAAGAGACCCAGTACTTC.

J is TRBJ1-6 and V is TRBV28; D perhaps matches TRBD1 (6 bases). The CDR3 runs to 13 residues. V was shortened by 2 bases and J by 11 bases, with 10 bases between the two germline ends. The germline gives CDR1 MDHEN, CDR2 SYDVKM. CDR3 residues: CASSLIRGAPLHF. CDR3 bases: TGTGCCAGCAGTTTAATCAGGGGAGCACCCCTCCACTTT.

This clonotype was counted between two and nine times. The chain joins TRBV29-1 to TRBJ2-7; 8 bases map to TRBD1. The junction had 8 bases not matched to a gene; V was cut back by 6 bases and J by 1 base. Germline-derived CDR1 and CDR2 are SQVTM and ANQGSEA. The length of the CDR3 is 14 residues. The CDR3 region has the DNA TGCAGCGTGGCTCCGGGACAGGAGTCCTACGAGCAGTACTTC. Its translation: CSVAPGQESYEQYF.